This T cell receptor beta chain was profiled in a study of blood T cell repertoires in COVID-19. Study as a whole: Samples of COVID-19 (acute and convalescent) were obtained from the United States, Italy and Spain. PBMCs, B-cell-depleted T cells, or T cells provided the cDNA or gDNA that made up the material.

How the authors handled the data: Reference gene primer amplification gave nucleated cell count estimates. Assay: immunoSEQ multiplex PCR; the TCRdb copy retains only in-frame clones and omits some. The V and J calls and clone size are taken from that table; D and trimming were inferred from the DNA. The sample contains some 130,000 clones, roughly 69% of which appear only once. The germline V gene has CDR1 MNHEY and CDR2 SMNVEV (reference sequence). The length of the CDR3 is 16 residues. The table lists this clone with many counts. Mismatch with germline at one junction end may stem from a read error.

This TCR came from a woman aged 70-85 years with acute or convalescent COVID-19. The J gene is TRBJ2-7, the V gene TRBV27; the D gene is possibly TRBD1 (5 bases). What was sequenced was peripheral blood. CDR3 coding DNA: TGTGCCAGCAGTTTATCGGGGCAGGCTCCCTCCTTCGAGCAGTACTTC. Protein sequence: CASSLSGQAPSFEQYF.